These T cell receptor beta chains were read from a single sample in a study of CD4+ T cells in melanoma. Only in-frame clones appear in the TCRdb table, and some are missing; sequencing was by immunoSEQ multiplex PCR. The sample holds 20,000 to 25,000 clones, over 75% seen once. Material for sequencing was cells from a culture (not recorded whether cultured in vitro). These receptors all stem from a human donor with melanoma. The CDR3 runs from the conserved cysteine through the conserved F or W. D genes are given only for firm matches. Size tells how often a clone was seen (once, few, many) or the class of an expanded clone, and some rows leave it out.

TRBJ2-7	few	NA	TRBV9	CASSVATGWEYEQYF	TGTGCCAGCAGCGTAGCTACAGGGTGGGAATACGAGCAGTACTTC
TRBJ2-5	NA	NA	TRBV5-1	CASSPYGAPQETQYF	TGCGCCAGCTCGCCCTACGGGGCACCGCAAGAGACCCAGTACTTC
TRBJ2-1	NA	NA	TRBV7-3	CASSADVRESPFF	TGTGCCAGCAGCGCCGACGTCCGGGAGTCCCCGTTCTTC
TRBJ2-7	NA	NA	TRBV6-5	CASSPRPGETYEQYF	TGTGCCAGCAGTCCTCGGCCGGGAGAAACCTACGAGCAGTACTTC
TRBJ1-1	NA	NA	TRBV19	CASLDRNTEAFF	TGTGCCAGCCTGGACAGGAACACTGAAGCTTTCTTT
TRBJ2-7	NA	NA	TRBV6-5	CASSRTGTTYEQYF	TGTGCCAGCAGCCGGACCGGGACAACCTACGAGCAGTACTTC
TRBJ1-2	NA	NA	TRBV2	CASSELSGTAVPLTF	TGTGCCAGCAGTGAGCTCAGCGGGACGGCCGTCCCTCTGACCTTC
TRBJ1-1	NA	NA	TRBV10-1	CASSESRTRAEAFF	TGCGCCAGCAGTGAGTCGAGGACAAGGGCTGAAGCTTTCTTT
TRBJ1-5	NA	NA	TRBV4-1	CASSRKALGAGQPQHF	TGCGCCAGCAGCCGAAAAGCCCTGGGGGCTGGGCAGCCCCAGCATTTT
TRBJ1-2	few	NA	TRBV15	CATSRVTGPYGYTF	TGTGCCACCAGCAGAGTTACTGGTCCCTATGGCTACACCTTC
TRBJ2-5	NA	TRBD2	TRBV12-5	CASGLTGRGLGLAGALSIVETQYF	TGTGCTAGTGGGCTTACGGGTAGGGGACTAGGACTAGCGGGGGCGCTTTCCATTGTGGAGACCCAGTACTTC
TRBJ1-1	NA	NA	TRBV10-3	CAISEVTEAFF	TGTGCCATCAGTGAGGTCACTGAAGCTTTCTTT
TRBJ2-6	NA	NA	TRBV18	CASSPGLSGANVLTF	TGTGCCAGCTCACCCGGACTATCTGGGGCCAACGTCCTGACTTTC